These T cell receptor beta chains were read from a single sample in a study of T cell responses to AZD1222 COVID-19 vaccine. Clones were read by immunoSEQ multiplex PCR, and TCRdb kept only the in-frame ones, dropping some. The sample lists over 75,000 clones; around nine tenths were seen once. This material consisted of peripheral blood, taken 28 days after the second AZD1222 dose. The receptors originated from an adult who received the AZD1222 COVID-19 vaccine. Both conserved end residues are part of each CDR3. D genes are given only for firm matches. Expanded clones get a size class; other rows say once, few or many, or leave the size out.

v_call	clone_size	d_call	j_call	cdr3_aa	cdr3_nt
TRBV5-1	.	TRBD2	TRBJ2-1	CASSLDAGTSGYEQFF	TGCGCCAGCAGCCTGGATGCCGGGACTAGCGGGTATGAGCAGTTCTTC
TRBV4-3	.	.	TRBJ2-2	CASSQEIESSGGNTGELFF	TGCGCCAGCAGCCAAGAAATCGAGTCCTCGGGCGGGAACACCGGGGAGCTGTTTTTT
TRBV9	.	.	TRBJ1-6	CASSVGSAGAREPLHF	TGTGCCAGCAGCGTAGGCTCGGCAGGGGCTCGAGAACCCCTCCACTTT
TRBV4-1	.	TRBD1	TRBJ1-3	CASSQDPGTGAGNTIYF	TGCGCCAGCAGCCAGGACCCAGGGACAGGGGCTGGAAACACCATATATTTT
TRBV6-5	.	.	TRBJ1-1	CASRSGPGTEAFF	TGTGCCAGCAGGTCCGGGCCGGGCACTGAAGCTTTCTTT
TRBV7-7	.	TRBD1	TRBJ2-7	CASSLGEKGAHYEQYF	TGTGCTAGCAGCTTAGGGGAGAAGGGGGCGCATTACGAGCAGTACTTC
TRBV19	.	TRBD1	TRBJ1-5	CASLQGRGNQPQHF	TGTGCCAGCCTACAGGGGAGAGGGAATCAGCCCCAGCATTTT
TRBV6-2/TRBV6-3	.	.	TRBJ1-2	CASSYASFSYGYTF	TGTGCCAGCAGTTACGCCAGTTTTTCCTATGGCTACACCTTC
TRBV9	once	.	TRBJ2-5	CASSNPPGTRPETQYF	TGTGCCAGCAGCAACCCTCCTGGGACACGGCCGGAGACCCAGTACTTC
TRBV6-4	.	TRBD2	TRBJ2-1	CASSDSGTTYNEQFF	TGTGCCAGCAGTGACTCGGGGACTACATACAATGAGCAGTTCTTC
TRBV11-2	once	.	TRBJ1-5	CASSLVGFGNQPQHF	TGTGCCAGCAGCTTAGTAGGGTTCGGCAATCAGCCCCAGCATTTT
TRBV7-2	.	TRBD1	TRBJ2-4	CASSSTGGQNIQYF	TGTGCCAGCAGCTCTACAGGGGGCCAAAACATTCAGTACTTC
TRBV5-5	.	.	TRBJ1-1	CASSWGNTEAFF	TGTGCCAGCAGCTGGGGGAACACTGAAGCTTTCTTT
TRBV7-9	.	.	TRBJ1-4	CASSRTGTRGEKLFF	TGTGCCAGCAGCCGGACCGGGACAAGGGGAGAAAAACTGTTTTTT
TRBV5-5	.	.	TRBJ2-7	CASSVDGYYEQYF	TGTGCCAGCAGCGTGGACGGATACTACGAGCAGTACTTC
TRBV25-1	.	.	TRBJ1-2	CASSENAGGYTF	TGTGCCAGCAGTGAAAACGCAGGGGGCTACACCTTC
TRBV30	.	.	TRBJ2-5	CAWRKGGPQETQYF	TGTGCCTGGAGAAAAGGGGGGCCTCAAGAGACCCAGTACTTC
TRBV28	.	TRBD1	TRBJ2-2	CASTLGTGFTGELFF	TGTGCCAGCACCCTGGGGACAGGGTTCACCGGGGAGCTGTTTTTT
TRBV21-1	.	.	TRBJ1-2	CASRYTRRTAHGYTF	TGTGCCAGCAGATACACCAGACGGACAGCACATGGCTACACCTTC
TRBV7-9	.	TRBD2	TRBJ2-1	CASSPWGGGDYSYNEQFF	TGTGCCAGCAGCCCTTGGGGTGGTGGGGACTACTCCTACAATGAGCAGTTCTTC
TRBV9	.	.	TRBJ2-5	CASSVVGAGETQYF	TGTGCCAGCAGCGTGGTCGGGGCCGGAGAGACCCAGTACTTC
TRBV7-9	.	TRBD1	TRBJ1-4	CASSWRTGGSEKLFF	TGTGCCAGCAGCTGGAGGACAGGGGGCAGTGAAAAACTGTTTTTT
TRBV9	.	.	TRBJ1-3	CASSVKNSGNTIYF	TGTGCCAGCAGCGTTAAGAACTCTGGAAACACCATATATTTT
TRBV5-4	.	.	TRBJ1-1	CASSLDINTEAFF	TGTGCCAGCAGCTTGGATATCAACACTGAAGCTTTCTTT
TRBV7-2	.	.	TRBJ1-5	CASSLGDRQPQHF	TGTGCCAGCAGCTTAGGGGATCGTCAGCCCCAGCATTTT
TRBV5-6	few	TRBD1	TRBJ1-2	CASSLAMTGGWGYTF	TGTGCCAGCAGCTTGGCGATGACAGGGGGTTGGGGCTACACCTTC
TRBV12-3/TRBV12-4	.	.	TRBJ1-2	CASSISQDYGYTF	TGTGCCAGCAGTATATCACAGGACTATGGCTACACCTTC
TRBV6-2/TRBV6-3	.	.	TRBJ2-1	CASSVYNEQFF	TGTGCCAGCAGCGTATACAATGAGCAGTTCTTC
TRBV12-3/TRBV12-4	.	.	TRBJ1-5	CASSFEALPQHF	TGTGCCAGCAGTTTTGAGGCGCTGCCCCAGCATTTT
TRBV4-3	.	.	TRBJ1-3	CASSQDQYGYSGNTIYF	TGCGCCAGCAGCCAAGATCAGTACGGCTACTCTGGAAACACCATATATTTT
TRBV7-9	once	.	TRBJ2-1	CASRSRLVRGPLNEQFF	TGTGCCAGCAGGTCCCGCCTGGTCCGGGGCCCCCTTAATGAGCAGTTCTTC
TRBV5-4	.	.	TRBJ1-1	CASSLGTRAEAFF	TGTGCCAGCAGCTTGGGGACGCGGGCCGAAGCTTTCTTT
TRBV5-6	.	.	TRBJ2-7	CASSPTGSTYEQYF	TGTGCCAGCAGCCCGACTGGGAGCACCTACGAGCAGTACTTC
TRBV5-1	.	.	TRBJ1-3	CASSSTRVRGSGNTIYF	TGCGCCAGCAGCTCGACCAGGGTTCGGGGCTCTGGAAACACCATATATTTT
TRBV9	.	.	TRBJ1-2	CASSVAEGQPLGYTF	TGTGCCAGCAGCGTAGCCGAGGGACAACCGTTAGGCTACACCTTC